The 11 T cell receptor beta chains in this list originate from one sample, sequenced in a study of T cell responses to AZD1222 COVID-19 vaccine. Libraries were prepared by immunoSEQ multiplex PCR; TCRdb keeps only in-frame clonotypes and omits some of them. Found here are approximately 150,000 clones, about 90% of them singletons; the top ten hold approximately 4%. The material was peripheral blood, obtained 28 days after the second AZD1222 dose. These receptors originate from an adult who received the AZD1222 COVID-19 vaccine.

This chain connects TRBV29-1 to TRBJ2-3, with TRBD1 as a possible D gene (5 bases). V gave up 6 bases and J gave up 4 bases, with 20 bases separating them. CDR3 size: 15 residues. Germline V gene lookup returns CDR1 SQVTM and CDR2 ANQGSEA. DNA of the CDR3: TGCAGCGTCCGGGCCTCCCAAGTAGGGGCAGATACGCAGTATTTT. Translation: CSVRASQVGADTQYF.

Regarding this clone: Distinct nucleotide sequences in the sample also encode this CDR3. In DNA form, the CDR3 reads TGTGCCAGCAGCCAAGGCCGGGGGAATCAGCCCCAGCATTTT. Protein product: CASSQGRGNQPQHF. This rearrangement joins TRBV3-1 (or the pseudogene TRBV3-2) to TRBJ1-5; D possibly corresponds to TRBD1 (5 bases). Germline assignment: CDR1 LGHDT and CDR2 YNNKEL (reference sequence). The CDR3 sequence is 14 residues long. Trimming took off 1 base at V and 4 bases at J, with 8 bases between the two ends.

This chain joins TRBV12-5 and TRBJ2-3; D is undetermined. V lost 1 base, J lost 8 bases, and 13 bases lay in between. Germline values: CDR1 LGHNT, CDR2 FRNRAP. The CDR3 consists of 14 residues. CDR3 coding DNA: TGTGCTAGTGGTTTGGCTGGGGTCCGGAGTACGCAGTATTTT. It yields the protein CASGLAGVRSTQYF.

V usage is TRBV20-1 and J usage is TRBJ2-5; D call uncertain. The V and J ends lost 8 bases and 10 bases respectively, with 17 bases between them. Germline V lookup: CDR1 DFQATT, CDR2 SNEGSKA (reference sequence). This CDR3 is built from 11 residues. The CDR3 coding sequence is TGCAGTCTTCCTATTCATGTGGACCAGTACTTC. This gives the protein CSLPIHVDQYF.

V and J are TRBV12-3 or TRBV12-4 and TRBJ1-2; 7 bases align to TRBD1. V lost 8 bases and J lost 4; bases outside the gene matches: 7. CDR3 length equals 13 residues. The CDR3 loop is CASGRQGPYGYTF. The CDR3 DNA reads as TGTGCCAGCGGACGACAGGGTCCCTATGGCTACACCTTC.

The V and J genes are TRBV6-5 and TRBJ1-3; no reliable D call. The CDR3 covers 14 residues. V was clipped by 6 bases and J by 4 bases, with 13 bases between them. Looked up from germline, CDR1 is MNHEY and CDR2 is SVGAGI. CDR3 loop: CASSSDFPGNTIYF. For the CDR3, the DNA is TGTGCCAGCAGCTCGGACTTCCCGGGAAACACCATATATTTT.

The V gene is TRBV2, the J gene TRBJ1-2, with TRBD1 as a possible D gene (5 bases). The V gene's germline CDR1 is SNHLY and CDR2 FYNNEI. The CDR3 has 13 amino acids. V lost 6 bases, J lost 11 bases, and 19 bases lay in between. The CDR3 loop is CASRLEGRVGYTF. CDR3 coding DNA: TGTGCCAGCAGGCTAGAGGGCAGGGTTGGGTACACCTTC.

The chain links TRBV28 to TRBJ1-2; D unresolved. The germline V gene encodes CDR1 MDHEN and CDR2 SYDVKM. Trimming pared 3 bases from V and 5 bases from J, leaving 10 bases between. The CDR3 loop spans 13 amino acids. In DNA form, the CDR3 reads TGTGCCAGCAGTTTCATTTCCCAATATGGCTACACCTTC. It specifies CASSFISQYGYTF.

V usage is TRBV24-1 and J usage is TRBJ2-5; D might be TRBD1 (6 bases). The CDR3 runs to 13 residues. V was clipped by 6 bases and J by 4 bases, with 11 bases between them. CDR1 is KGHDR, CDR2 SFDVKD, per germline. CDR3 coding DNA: TGTGCCACCAGTAAACAGGGAATAGAGACCCAGTACTTC. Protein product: CATSKQGIETQYF.

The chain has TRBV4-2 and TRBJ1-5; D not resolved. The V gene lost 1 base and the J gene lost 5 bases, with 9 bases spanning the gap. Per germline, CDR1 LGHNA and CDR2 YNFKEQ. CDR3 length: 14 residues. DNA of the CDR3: TGTGCCAGCAGCCAAGTAGACGAGGATCAGCCCCAGCATTTT. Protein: CASSQVDEDQPQHF.

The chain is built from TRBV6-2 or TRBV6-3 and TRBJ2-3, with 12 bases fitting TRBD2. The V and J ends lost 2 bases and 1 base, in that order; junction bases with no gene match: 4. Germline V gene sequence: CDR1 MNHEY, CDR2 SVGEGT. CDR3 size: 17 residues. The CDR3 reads CASSYLLAGGGTDTQYF. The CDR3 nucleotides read TGTGCCAGCAGTTACCTTCTAGCGGGGGGGGGCACAGATACGCAGTATTTT.